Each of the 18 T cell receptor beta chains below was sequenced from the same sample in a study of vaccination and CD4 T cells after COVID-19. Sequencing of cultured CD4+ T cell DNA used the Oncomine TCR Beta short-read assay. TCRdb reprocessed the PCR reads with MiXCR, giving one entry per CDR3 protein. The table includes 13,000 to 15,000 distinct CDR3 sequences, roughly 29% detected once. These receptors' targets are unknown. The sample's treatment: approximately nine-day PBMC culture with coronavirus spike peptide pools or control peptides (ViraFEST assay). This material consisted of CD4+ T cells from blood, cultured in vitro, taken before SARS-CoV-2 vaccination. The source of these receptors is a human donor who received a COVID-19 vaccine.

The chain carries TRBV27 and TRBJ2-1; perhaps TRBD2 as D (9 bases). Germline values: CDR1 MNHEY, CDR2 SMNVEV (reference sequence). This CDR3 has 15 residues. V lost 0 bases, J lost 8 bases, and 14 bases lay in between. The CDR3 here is CASSLSLAGQDEQFF. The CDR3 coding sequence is TGTGCCAGCAGTTTATCGCTAGCGGGACAGGATGAGCAGTTCTTC.

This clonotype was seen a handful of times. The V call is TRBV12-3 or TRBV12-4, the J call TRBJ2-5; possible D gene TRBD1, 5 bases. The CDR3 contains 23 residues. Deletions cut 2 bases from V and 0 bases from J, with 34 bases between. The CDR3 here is CASSLSLLGRAVFGFKDQETQYF. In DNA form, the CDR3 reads TGTGCCAGCAGTTTAAGTCTCCTTGGCAGGGCAGTGTTTGGGTTTAAAGACCAAGAGACCCAGTACTTC.

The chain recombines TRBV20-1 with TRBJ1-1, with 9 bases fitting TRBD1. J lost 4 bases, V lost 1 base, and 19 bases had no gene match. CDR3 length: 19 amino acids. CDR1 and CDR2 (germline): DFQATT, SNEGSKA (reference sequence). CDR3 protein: CSARAFGIDRGLRGTEAFF. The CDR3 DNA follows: TGCAGTGCTAGAGCATTTGGGATTGACAGGGGGTTGAGGGGCACTGAAGCTTTCTTT.

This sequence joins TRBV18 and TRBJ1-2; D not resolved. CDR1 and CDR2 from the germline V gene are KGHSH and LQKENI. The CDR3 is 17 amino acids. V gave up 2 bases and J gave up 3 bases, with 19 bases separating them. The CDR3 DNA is TGTGCCAGCTCACCATTTGACGTTGGGGTAGCGGACTATGGCTACACCTTC. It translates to CASSPFDVGVADYGYTF.

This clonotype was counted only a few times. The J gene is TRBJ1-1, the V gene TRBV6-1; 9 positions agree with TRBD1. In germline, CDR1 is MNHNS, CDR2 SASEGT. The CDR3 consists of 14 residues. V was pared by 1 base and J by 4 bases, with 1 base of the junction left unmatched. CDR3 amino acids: CASSEGGQGTEAFF. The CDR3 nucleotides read TGTGCCAGCAGTGAAGGGGGACAGGGCACTGAAGCTTTCTTT.

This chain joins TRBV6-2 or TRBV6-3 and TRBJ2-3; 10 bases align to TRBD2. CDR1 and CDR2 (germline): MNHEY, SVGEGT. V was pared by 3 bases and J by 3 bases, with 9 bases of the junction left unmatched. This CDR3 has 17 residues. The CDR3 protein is CASSYRERGGRTDTQYF. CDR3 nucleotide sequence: TGTGCCAGCAGTTATAGGGAGCGGGGGGGCCGGACAGATACGCAGTATTTT.

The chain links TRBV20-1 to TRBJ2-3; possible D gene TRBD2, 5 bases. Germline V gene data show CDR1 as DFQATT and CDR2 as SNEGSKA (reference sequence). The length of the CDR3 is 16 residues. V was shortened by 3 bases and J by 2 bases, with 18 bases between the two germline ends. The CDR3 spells CSASPEEAGYTDTQYF. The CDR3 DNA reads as TGCAGTGCTAGCCCTGAGGAGGCCGGATACACAGATACGCAGTATTTT.

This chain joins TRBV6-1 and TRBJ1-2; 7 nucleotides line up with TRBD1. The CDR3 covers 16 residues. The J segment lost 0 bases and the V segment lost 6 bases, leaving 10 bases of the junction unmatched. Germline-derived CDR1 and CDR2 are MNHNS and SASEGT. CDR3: CASRKLPGTANYGYTF. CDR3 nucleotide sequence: TGTGCCAGCAGGAAACTACCCGGGACAGCTAACTATGGCTACACCTTC.

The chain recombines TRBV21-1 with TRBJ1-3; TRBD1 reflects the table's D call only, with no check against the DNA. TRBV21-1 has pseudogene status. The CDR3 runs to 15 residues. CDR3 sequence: CASRGANHSGNTIYF. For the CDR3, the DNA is TGTGCCAGCCGTGGGGCCAATCACTCTGGAAACACCATATATTTT.

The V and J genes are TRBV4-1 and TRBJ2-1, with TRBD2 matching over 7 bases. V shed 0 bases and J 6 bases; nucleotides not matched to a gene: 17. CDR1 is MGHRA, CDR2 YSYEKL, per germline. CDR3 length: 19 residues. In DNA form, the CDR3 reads TGCGCCAGCAGCCAAGATAGTGGTCGCTTTACGGGGGGACCCAATGAGCAGTTCTTC. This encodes CASSQDSGRFTGGPNEQFF.

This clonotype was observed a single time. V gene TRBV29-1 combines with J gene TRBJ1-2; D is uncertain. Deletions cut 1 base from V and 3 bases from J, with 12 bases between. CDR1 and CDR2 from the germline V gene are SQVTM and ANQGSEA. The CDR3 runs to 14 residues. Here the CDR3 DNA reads TGCAGCGTTGAAGGGCGGGGAGAAGACTATGGCTACACCTTC. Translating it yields CSVEGRGEDYGYTF.

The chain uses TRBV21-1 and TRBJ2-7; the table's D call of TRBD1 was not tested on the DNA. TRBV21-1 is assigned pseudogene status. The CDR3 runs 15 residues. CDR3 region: CASSSRRRGAYEQYF. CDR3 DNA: TGTGCCAGCAGCTCCCGGAGGAGGGGAGCCTACGAGCAGTACTTC.

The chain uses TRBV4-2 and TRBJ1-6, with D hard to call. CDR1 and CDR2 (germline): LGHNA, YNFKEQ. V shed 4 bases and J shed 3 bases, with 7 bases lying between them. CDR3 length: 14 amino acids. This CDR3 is CASSLNRYNSPLHF. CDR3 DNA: TGTGCCAGCAGCCTTAATCGCTATAATTCACCCCTCCACTTT.

The DNA for the CDR3 is TGTGCCACCAGCAGAGTCAGGGGGGGGTTAAATCAGCCCCAGCATTTT. Amino acid sequence: CATSRVRGGLNQPQHF. The J gene is TRBJ1-5, the V gene TRBV15; the match to TRBD1 covers 7 bases. This CDR3 region has 16 residues. The germline gives CDR1 LNHNV, CDR2 YYDKDF (reference sequence). The V segment lost 1 base and the J segment 4 bases; nucleotides outside the gene matches: 7.

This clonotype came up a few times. In DNA, the CDR3 is TGCAGTGCTAGTTGGACAGGTAGACACGAGCAGTACTTC. Its protein is CSASWTGRHEQYF. This chain uses TRBV20-1 with TRBJ2-7, with 7 bases lining up with TRBD1. The CDR3 consists of 13 residues. Per germline, CDR1 DFQATT and CDR2 SNEGSKA (reference sequence). V dropped 3 bases and J dropped 5; count of bases not matched to a gene: 7.

CDR3 DNA: TGTGCCAGCAGCCGCAGGTTGGGGATATACGAGCAGTACTTC. Protein product: CASSRRLGIYEQYF. This chain joins TRBV3-1 and TRBJ2-7, with no clear D. The germline V gene encodes CDR1 LGHDT and CDR2 YNNKEL (reference sequence). CDR3 length: 14 residues. V was shortened by 4 bases and J by 4 bases, with 14 bases between the two germline ends.

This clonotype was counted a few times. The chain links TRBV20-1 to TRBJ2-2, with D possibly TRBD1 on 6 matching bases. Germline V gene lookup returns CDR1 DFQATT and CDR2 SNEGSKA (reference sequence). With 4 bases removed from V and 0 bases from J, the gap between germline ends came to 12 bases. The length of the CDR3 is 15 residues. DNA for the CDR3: TGCAGTGCTACAGGACAGAAAACGAACACCGGGGAGCTGTTTTTT. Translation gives CSATGQKTNTGELFF.

The CDR3: CASSPRLGGVAGTSTDTQYF. In DNA, the CDR3 is TGTGCCAGCAGCCCAAGGCTTGGGGGGGTAGCGGGGACTAGCACAGATACGCAGTATTTT. The chain recombines TRBV7-7 with TRBJ2-3; 8 bases fit TRBD2. This CDR3 has 20 residues. Germline-derived CDR1 and CDR2 are SSHAT and FNYEAQ (reference sequence). J lost 0 bases, V lost 5 bases, and 19 bases had no gene match.